This TCR beta chain is drawn from a study of a mutant IDH1 vaccine in newly diagnosed glioma (TCRdb year 2021). In the study overall: Of the roughly 32 patients who were treated, approximately 60% were male and roughly 40% were female, and the mean age was around 43 years. Prior to enrollment, patients had been given standard therapy consisting of radiotherapy alone, temozolomide alone, or radiochemotherapy with temozolomide, with the combination given to most patients. Peripheral blood was collected at six visits: V03 (baseline), V05, V07, V10, V12 and V13. For exploratory analyses, some 24 treated patients had longitudinal TCRB deep sequencing done wherever samples were available. The full study reports these points: Selection of PBMC samples for TCRB deep sequencing was based on availability. Vaccine-induced immune responses across multiple MHC alleles were detected in over 85% of patients. The authors noted that analyses of patient blood samples could not be reproduced because of sample limitations. Changes in the top peripheral T cell clonotypes picked up by TCRB sequencing did not appear to be linked to pseudoprogression.

The CDR3 has 13 amino acids, counting the end cysteine and phenylalanine. Just the 39-base CDR3 DNA is kept, in frame starting at base 1. At the junction V is shortened by 2 bases and J by 1 base, with 3 bases in between. The germline V gene (reference sequence) provides CDR1 WNHNN and CDR2 SYGVQD. Receptor amplification or capture employed the immunoSEQ multiplex PCR assay. Rearranged TCR beta chain sequences were amplified using the hsTCRB Kit according to the manufacturer's protocol. TCRB libraries were sequenced on an Illumina MiSeq. Under the source paper's analysis protocol: Demultiplexing, trimming and gene mapping were performed with the kit vendor's proprietary platform. In its TCRdb copy, this immuneACCESS table keeps in-frame sequences only and misses some clones. Where compared with another copy, unresolved V genes explain less than half of these, and the others have no known cause. D and trimming come from the DNA, and the V and J calls and clone size come from that table. The sample table lists under 80,000 clones, 80% to 90% of them with a count of one. The ten largest account for under 3.5% of the sample.

Of note for this clone: The antigen it recognizes is unknown. Base qualities were left out, and no much larger clone turns up one base away.

Reading the label with the study, this specimen's time point is: baseline, week 1 (first vaccination visit). The treatment or condition label of this sample denotes: pre-vaccination baseline after standard-of-care therapy. All donors had newly diagnosed IDH1-mutant astrocytomas of WHO grade 3 or 4 that showed loss of nuclear ATRX. The samples were drawn from NOA16, a multicentre, single-arm, open-label phase I trial in Germany that tested a mutant IDH1 peptide vaccine in humans for the first time. For immunogenicity testing, the blood drawn at visit V03 was used as the baseline sample. The DNeasy Blood and Tissue Kit was used to extract genomic DNA from EDTA blood for TCRB sequencing.

The material sequenced was PBMCs, taken from a glioma patient treated with radiotherapy, temozolomide or both. Recombination joined TRBV10-1 with TRBJ1-5, with no reliable assignment of the D segment. The source of this sequence is a man aged 25 to 40 with glioma. CDR3 region: CASSENSNQPQHF. The DNA is as follows: TGCGCCAGCAGTGAGAACAGCAATCAGCCCCAGCATTTT.